A single sample is the source of the 25 T cell receptor beta chains below, sequenced in a study of breast tumors, draining lymph nodes, adjacent tissues (dated by TCRdb to about 2016). Receptor libraries were prepared by multiplex PCR. The listed sequencing device is Illumina HiSeq 2000. In TCRdb, the public reads were trimmed at Q25 with fastp and aligned with MiXCR, with productive beta chains retained. CDR3 protein duplicates are merged, each entry listing the most common genes and DNA. The sample table shows about 31,000 distinct CDR3 sequences, and about 63% are seen once. Over 15% of the sample is in the top ten clones. The specimen sequenced was breast tumor tissue. The receptors were sampled from a female donor with breast cancer. Some clones in this sample may be carry-over from other donors' samples.

In regard to this clonotype: The junction and the germline gene differ at one end; a read error may be behind it. V and J are TRBV20-1 and TRBJ2-5; 7 nucleotides line up with TRBD2. Germline V gene sequence: CDR1 DFQATT, CDR2 SNEGSKA (reference sequence). This CDR3 comprises 15 residues. CDR3 coding DNA: TGCAGTGCCAGAGAGCACGGGGGGTGGAGGGAGACCCAGTACTTC. Translated: CSAREHGGWRETQYF.

This chain joins TRBV20-1 and TRBJ2-7; 10 nucleotides line up with TRBD2. Germline CDR1 DFQATT, CDR2 SNEGSKA (reference sequence). V lost 0 bases to trimming and J lost 6 bases; unmatched junction nucleotides: 14. This CDR3 comprises 17 residues. Here the CDR3 DNA reads TGCAGTGCTAGAGATATTTTGCTAGCGGGAGTAAGTGGCGAGCAGTACTTC. It translates to CSARDILLAGVSGEQYF.

The V gene is TRBV12-3 or TRBV12-4, the J gene TRBJ2-7; 9 nucleotides agree with TRBD1. The ends lost 5 bases at V and 3 bases at J; junction bases unmatched: 2. This CDR3 has 13 residues. CDR3 in amino acids: CASSTGQGYEQYF. The CDR3 DNA reads as TGTGCCAGCAGTACGGGACAGGGCTACGAGCAGTACTTC.

In this sample, this clonotype is medium-sized. The rearrangement links TRBV20-1 to TRBJ1-4; 10 bases are shared with TRBD1. Trimming at V came to 4 bases and at J to 7 bases, leaving 3 bases not matched to a gene. Germline V gene lookup returns CDR1 DFQATT and CDR2 SNEGSKA (reference sequence). CDR3 length: 13 residues. The CDR3 DNA reads TGCAGTGCTACGACAGGGGGCAGTGAAAAACTGTTTTTT. Translating gives CSATTGGSEKLFF.

This clonotype was counted only a few times. The chain recombines TRBV29-1 with TRBJ1-2; no clear D gene. This CDR3 comprises 13 residues. V lost 0 bases, J lost 3 bases, and 8 bases lay in between. Germline lookup yields CDR1 SQVTM and CDR2 ANQGSEA. The CDR3 sequence is CSVEDLGYYGYTF. The CDR3, as DNA: TGCAGCGTTGAAGATTTGGGCTACTATGGCTACACCTTC.

Of note for this clonotype: An end of the junction differs from the germline gene, which may be a read error. The V and J genes are TRBV7-6 and TRBJ2-6, with a possible D match to TRBD2 (5 bases). This CDR3 has 17 amino acids. The germline V gene has CDR1 SGHVS and CDR2 FNYEAQ. In DNA form, the CDR3 reads TGTGCCAGCAGCCTAGCTTTTGGGAGCTCTGGGGCCAACGTCCTGACTTTC. Translating gives CASSLAFGSSGANVLTF.

This chain connects TRBV7-9 to TRBJ1-6, with TRBD1 identical over 7 bases. V lost 4 bases to trimming and J lost 5 bases; unmatched junction nucleotides: 11. The CDR3 contains 17 residues. Per germline, CDR1 SEHNR and CDR2 FQNEAQ (reference sequence). The CDR3 region is CASSSPTGHPDNSPLHF. Here the CDR3 DNA reads TGTGCCAGCAGCTCACCGACAGGGCACCCGGATAATTCACCCCTCCACTTT.

This clonotype was recorded at least ten times. The rearrangement joins TRBV5-1 to TRBJ2-1; 11 nucleotides align to TRBD2. This CDR3 spans 14 amino acids. Germline loops: CDR1 SGHRS, CDR2 YFSETQ. V trimming: 2 bases; J trimming: 7 bases; junction bases outside the gene matches: 2. CDR3 bases: TGCGCCAGCAGCTTCCGACTAGCGGGAAATGAGCAGTTCTTC. Amino acids: CASSFRLAGNEQFF. The whole variable domain, filled in from reference TRBV5-1 and TRBJ2-1, reads KAGVTQTPRYLIKTRGQQVTLSCSPISGHRSVSWYQQTPGQGLQFLFEYFSETQRNKGNFPGRFSGRQFSNSRSEMNVSTLELGDSALYLCASSFRLAGNEQFFGPGTRLTVL.

On this clonotype: Compared with germline, one end of the junction differs, possibly owing to a read error. The rearrangement uses TRBV30 and TRBJ2-1; D is unclear. The germline V gene encodes CDR1 GTSNPN and CDR2 SVGIG (reference sequence). This CDR3 region has 17 residues. The CDR3 DNA sequence: TGTGCCGCCGGAAAGGGATCTAGTTTTAGCTCCTACAGTGAGCAGTTCTTC. This codes for CAAGKGSSFSSYSEQFF.

J is TRBJ1-1 and V is TRBV7-2; the D is unclear. The CDR3 is made up of 14 amino acids. Germline lookup yields CDR1 SGHTA and CDR2 FQGNSA. Trimming cost V 5 bases and J 1 base, with 11 bases left between them. DNA of the CDR3: TGTGCCAGCAGCCTTGGGATCCAGAACACTGAAGCTTTCTTT. Translated: CASSLGIQNTEAFF.

The rearrangement links TRBV14 to TRBJ2-2; D gene ambiguous. The V end was cut by 1 base, the J end by 6 bases, with 0 bases between. Germline-derived CDR1 and CDR2 are SGHDN and FVKESK. CDR3 length: 11 residues. The CDR3 is CASSQAGELFF. For the CDR3, the DNA is TGTGCCAGCAGCCAAGCCGGGGAGCTGTTTTTT. The whole variable domain, filled in from reference TRBV14 and TRBJ2-2, reads EAGVTQFPSHSVIEKGQTVTLRCDPISGHDNLYWYRRVMGKEIKFLLHFVKESKQDESGMPNNRFLAERTGGTYSTLKVQPAELEDSGVYFCASSQAGELFFGEGSRLTVL.

As for this clonotype: Relative to the germline gene, one junction end is altered; a read error may explain this. The J gene is TRBJ2-1, the V gene TRBV20-1; TRBD2 agrees at 16 bases. Germline loops: CDR1 DFQATT, CDR2 SNEGSKA (reference sequence). CDR3 length: 17 residues. DNA for the CDR3: TGCAGTGCTTTCGGGACTAGCGGGAGGGCCGGCTACAATGAGCGGTTCTTC. Amino acid sequence: CSAFGTSGRAGYNERFF.

The rearrangement joins TRBV7-6 to TRBJ2-7; 9 bases agree with TRBD1. The CDR3 loop spans 15 amino acids. Losses at the gene ends were 5 bases for V and 3 bases for J; bases not matched to a gene: 8. Germline values: CDR1 SGHVS, CDR2 FNYEAQ. The CDR3: CASSPNRGRIYEQYF. The CDR3 bases are TGTGCCAGCAGCCCCAACAGGGGGCGCATCTACGAGCAGTACTTC.

In DNA form, the CDR3 reads TGCGCCAGCAGCTTTTCAAGCGGGAGCTACAATGAGCAGTTCTTC. It encodes CASSFSSGSYNEQFF. V usage is TRBV5-1 and J usage is TRBJ2-1, with 8 bases that match TRBD2. The CDR3 is made up of 15 amino acids. Germline lookup yields CDR1 SGHRS and CDR2 YFSETQ. Trimming removed 2 bases from V and 3 bases from J; junction bases left unmatched: 4.

There are a few counts of this clonotype. The gene calls are TRBV2 and TRBJ2-1, with TRBD2 matching over 12 bases. The CDR3 is 16 amino acids. V was clipped by 6 bases and J by 8 bases; unmatched bases: 11. Germline assignment: CDR1 SNHLY and CDR2 FYNNEI. CDR3: CASSSRLAGVRDEQFF. The CDR3 DNA follows: TGTGCCAGCAGCTCCCGACTAGCGGGAGTTCGGGATGAGCAGTTCTTC.

Of note for this clonotype: A much larger clone sits a single nucleotide away, making a read error possible. Likely a read error: the CDR3 ends without its conserved phenylalanine or tryptophan. The chain combines TRBV20-1 with TRBJ1-1; D not resolved. Germline V gives CDR1 DFQATT, CDR2 SNEGSKA (reference sequence). V dropped 3 bases and J dropped 2 bases, with 7 bases sitting between them. The CDR3 has 12 amino acids. The DNA for the CDR3 is TGCAGTGCTAGGGACCCCAACACTGAAGCTTTCCTT. Translating it yields CSARDPNTEAFL.

By share of the sample, this clonotype is medium-sized. V gene TRBV7-2 combines with J gene TRBJ1-2; a possible D gene is TRBD1 (6 bases). The CDR3 length is 15 residues. Deletions cut 5 bases from V and 7 bases from J, with 20 bases between. Germline assignment: CDR1 SGHTA and CDR2 FQGNSA. This CDR3 is CASSPGPLTGSGYTF. The CDR3 nucleotides read TGTGCCAGCAGCCCCGGACCCCTTACAGGGAGTGGCTACACCTTC.

V and J are TRBV11-2 and TRBJ2-7; D is uncertain. Germline-derived CDR1 and CDR2 are SGHAT and FQNNGV. The CDR3 consists of 13 residues. The V end lost 4 bases, the J end lost 4 bases, and 11 bases lay between the germline ends. The CDR3 DNA reads as TGTGCCAGCAGCTCCACCTCCCGGTACGAGCAGTACTTC. It codes for CASSSTSRYEQYF.

The chain carries TRBV4-3 and TRBJ1-4; 12 bases fit TRBD1. Germline trimming cut 0 bases from V and 10 bases from J; bases unmatched to any gene: 9. Germline V lookup: CDR1 LGHNA, CDR2 YSLEER. This CDR3 has 17 amino acids. The CDR3 bases are TGCGCCAGCAGCCAAGATTGGGGACAGGGGGCAAGTGGAAAACTGTTTTTT. Translated: CASSQDWGQGASGKLFF.

This clonotype was counted between two and nine times. The chain employs TRBV5-1 and TRBJ1-6; D is unresolved. The V and J ends lost 2 bases and 5 bases respectively, with 14 bases between them. Germline-derived CDR1 and CDR2 are SGHRS and YFSETQ. The length of the CDR3 is 16 residues. The CDR3 sequence: CASSLVARPNNSPLHF. The CDR3 nucleotides are TGCGCCAGCAGCTTAGTGGCTCGCCCCAATAATTCACCCCTCCACTTT.

The V and J genes are TRBV24-1 and TRBJ2-3; TRBD2 aligns across 11 bases. Germline-derived CDR1 and CDR2 are KGHDR and SFDVKD. CDR3 length: 16 residues. V lost 5 bases, J lost 5 bases, and 8 bases stayed unmatched. CDR3 coding DNA: TGTGCCACCAGTGCGGATGGGCTAGCGGGGGGAGATACGCAGTATTTT. It is translated as CATSADGLAGGDTQYF.

This clonotype was detected many times. The chain carries TRBV12-3 or TRBV12-4 and TRBJ2-7; D might be TRBD1 or TRBD2, each matching 5 bases. This CDR3 region has 13 residues. V lost 6 bases to trimming and J lost 3 bases, with 12 bases between them. Written as DNA, the CDR3 is TGTGCCAGCAGCCCGGGACGGAGCTACGAGCAGTACTTC. Residues: CASSPGRSYEQYF.

This chain links TRBV7-9 with TRBJ2-5; TRBD1 aligns across 8 bases. V trimming: 5 bases; J trimming: 5 bases; junction bases outside the gene matches: 7. The CDR3 sequence is 14 residues long. Germline CDR1 and CDR2: SEHNR and FQNEAQ (reference sequence). The CDR3 nucleotides are TGTGCCAGCAGCCTCCAGGGGGCTGGGGAGACCCAGTACTTC. Translation: CASSLQGAGETQYF.

J is TRBJ2-3 and V is TRBV5-1; 9 bases are a match to TRBD1. J gave up 2 bases and V 0 bases, and 1 base lay outside the gene matches. The CDR3 is 15 residues long. Germline assignment: CDR1 SGHRS and CDR2 YFSETQ. Here the CDR3 DNA reads TGCGCCAGCAGCTTGGGGGACAGGGTCACAGATACGCAGTATTTT. This encodes CASSLGDRVTDTQYF.

As concerns this clonotype: This is likely a read error, given that the CDR3 carries no conserved phenylalanine or tryptophan at its end. It is unclear where the CDR3 begins or ends on the DNA, so no DNA is shown, and the CDR3 is as TCRdb lists it. This chain uses TRBV4-1 with TRBJ2-1; TRBD1 is the table's D call and was not checked against the DNA. Germline-derived CDR1 and CDR2 are MGHRA and YSYEKL. The CDR3 is 14 residues long, ends included. CDR3 sequence reads: CASSQDQDRTAVDL.